This T cell receptor (beta chain) was captured in a study of human thymus T cells. Assay used: immunoSEQ multiplex PCR; TCRdb lists only in-frame clones, some missing. The profile shows fewer than 85,000 clones, 85% to 95% of them singletons. Resections removed during corrective heart surgery provided the thymus tissue used. The donor group consisted of healthy Finnish infants who were having corrective surgery for congenital heart defects. The germline V gene has CDR1 SGHDT and CDR2 YYEEEE. The trim removed 0 bases at V and 9 bases at J, leaving 13 bases unmatched. The CDR3 runs 18 residues. The chain uses TRBV5-6 and TRBJ2-1; 12 nucleotides agree with TRBD2. The TCR sequence derives from a girl less than two years old with a congenital heart defect but otherwise immunologically healthy. Sequencing was done on a sample of thymus tissue. CDR3 amino acids: CASSLGGLAGPYRCEQFF. Here the CDR3 DNA reads TGTGCCAGCAGCTTGGGGGGACTAGCGGGTCCTTATCGGTGTGAGCAGTTCTTC.